This passage covers 5 T cell receptor beta chains from one sample sequenced in a study of blood T cell repertoires in COVID-19. Libraries were prepared by immunoSEQ multiplex PCR; TCRdb keeps only in-frame clonotypes and omits some of them. The table has some 100,000 clones, around nine tenths seen once. The sequenced material came from peripheral blood. These receptors originate from a man aged 45-65 years with acute or convalescent COVID-19.

The V and J genes are TRBV19 and TRBJ2-6, with D possibly being TRBD1 (6 bases). The germline CDR1 and CDR2 sequences are LNHDA and SQIVND (reference sequence). The CDR3 is made up of 15 amino acids. V gave up 5 bases and J gave up 4 bases, with 12 bases separating them. The DNA of the CDR3 is TGTGCCAGTAGTTCAAACAGGGACGGGGCCAACGTCCTGACTTTC. Its translation is CASSSNRDGANVLTF.

The V call is TRBV12-3 or TRBV12-4, the J call TRBJ2-2, with 10 bases that match TRBD1. The V and J ends lost 6 bases and 10 bases, in that order; junction bases with no gene match: 5. CDR3 size: 13 residues. CDR3: CASRRQGALELFF. The CDR3 region has the DNA TGTGCCAGCAGGAGACAGGGGGCTTTGGAGCTGTTTTTT.

The V and J genes are TRBV7-8 and TRBJ2-1, with D unclear. With 1 base removed from V and 6 bases from J, the gap between germline ends came to 16 bases. CDR3 length equals 16 residues. CDR1 and CDR2 from the germline V gene are SGHVS and FQNEAQ. The CDR3 loop is CASSLVKPPLRNEQFF. The CDR3 DNA reads as TGTGCCAGCAGCTTAGTTAAGCCCCCTCTCCGCAATGAGCAGTTCTTC.

This clone was counted a few times. This rearrangement joins TRBV29-1 to TRBJ1-5, with 8 bases lining up with TRBD1. CDR3 length: 13 residues. V lost 6 bases, J lost 7 bases, and 8 bases stayed unmatched. Germline loops: CDR1 SQVTM, CDR2 ANQGSEA. The CDR3 spells CSVRQGLNQPQHF. In nucleotides, the CDR3 is TGCAGCGTCCGACAGGGGTTGAACCAGCCCCAGCATTTT.

The chain uses TRBV3-1 (or the pseudogene TRBV3-2) and TRBJ2-7; 8 bases match TRBD1. The germline CDR1 and CDR2 sequences are LGHDT and YNNKEL (reference sequence). After removal of 2 bases from V and 3 bases from J, the junction contained 3 bases not matched to a gene. CDR3 size: 14 residues. The CDR3 DNA follows: TGTGCCAGCAGCCAAAGGACAGGGAACTACGAGCAGTACTTC. It specifies CASSQRTGNYEQYF.